Listed below are T cell receptor beta chains from one sample, sequenced in a study of T cells in localized non-small cell lung cancer. Libraries were prepared by immunoSEQ multiplex PCR; TCRdb keeps only in-frame clonotypes and omits some of them. The table records fewer than 1,500 clones, 20% to 30% of them present only once. Here the sequenced sample was lung tumor tissue, taken before any cancer treatment. These receptors were collected from a male donor aged 60 or over with stage I lung adenocarcinoma. The CDR3 runs from the conserved cysteine through the conserved F or W. The order of the fields is V gene, clone size, J gene, D gene, CDR3 protein, CDR3 DNA. The D gene is left open where the match is weak. Expanded clones are given a class, and other clones once, few, many or no size at all.

v_call: TRBV11-3; clone_size: NA; j_call: TRBJ1-1; d_call: NA; cdr3_aa: CASSLDGKRSSEAFF; cdr3_nt: TGTGCCAGCAGCTTGGACGGGAAAAGGAGTTCAGAAGCTTTCTTT
v_call: TRBV2; clone_size: few; j_call: TRBJ2-2; d_call: NA; cdr3_aa: CASSEYRSAGELFF; cdr3_nt: TGTGCCAGCAGTGAATACCGATCGGCCGGGGAGCTGTTTTTT
v_call: TRBV29-1; clone_size: NA; j_call: TRBJ1-1; d_call: NA; cdr3_aa: CSSQSGGNTEAFF; cdr3_nt: TGCAGCTCCCAAAGTGGGGGGAACACTGAAGCTTTCTTT
v_call: TRBV11-3; clone_size: medium-sized; j_call: TRBJ2-2; d_call: TRBD2; cdr3_aa: CASSSTPTSFAGELFF; cdr3_nt: TGTGCCAGCAGCTCCACCCCGACTAGCTTCGCCGGGGAGCTGTTTTTT
v_call: TRBV9; clone_size: few; j_call: TRBJ2-1; d_call: TRBD2; cdr3_aa: CASSGEGRAYNEQFF; cdr3_nt: TGTGCCAGCAGCGGGGAGGGCCGGGCCTACAATGAGCAGTTCTTC
v_call: TRBV9; clone_size: medium-sized; j_call: TRBJ2-7; d_call: TRBD2; cdr3_aa: CASSVGGSGNEQYF; cdr3_nt: TGTGCCAGCAGCGTAGGCGGGAGTGGCAACGAGCAGTACTTC
v_call: TRBV6-8; clone_size: large; j_call: TRBJ2-5; d_call: TRBD2; cdr3_aa: CASSSGGVGETQYF; cdr3_nt: TGTGCCAGTTCTAGCGGGGGGGTCGGGGAGACCCAGTACTTC
v_call: TRBV6-8; clone_size: medium-sized; j_call: TRBJ2-2; d_call: NA; cdr3_aa: CASSYSTSLTGELFF; cdr3_nt: TGTGCCAGCAGTTATTCGACTAGTCTCACCGGGGAGCTGTTTTTT
v_call: TRBV30; clone_size: NA; j_call: TRBJ1-6; d_call: NA; cdr3_aa: CAWSSGRSSYNSPLHF; cdr3_nt: TGTGCCTGGAGCTCAGGGCGGAGCTCCTATAATTCACCCCTCCACTTT
v_call: TRBV14; clone_size: NA; j_call: TRBJ2-5; d_call: NA; cdr3_aa: CASSPGIRETQYF; cdr3_nt: TGTGCCAGCAGCCCCGGGATCAGGGAGACCCAGTACTTC
v_call: TRBV11-3; clone_size: medium-sized; j_call: TRBJ1-1; d_call: TRBD1; cdr3_aa: CASSLHSGQGNTEAFF; cdr3_nt: TGTGCCAGCAGCTTGCACTCGGGACAGGGTAACACTGAAGCTTTCTTT
v_call: TRBV5-1; clone_size: NA; j_call: TRBJ2-1; d_call: TRBD1; cdr3_aa: CASSHGQGINDEQFF; cdr3_nt: TGCGCCAGCAGCCACGGACAGGGAATCAACGATGAGCAGTTCTTC
v_call: TRBV29-1; clone_size: NA; j_call: TRBJ2-2; d_call: NA; cdr3_aa: CSVERAVAGELFF; cdr3_nt: TGCAGCGTTGAACGGGCGGTTGCAGGGGAGCTGTTTTTT
v_call: TRBV6-8; clone_size: NA; j_call: TRBJ2-7; d_call: TRBD1; cdr3_aa: CASSYITGGEQYF; cdr3_nt: TGTGCCAGCAGTTACATTACAGGGGGAGAGCAGTACTTC
v_call: TRBV5-1; clone_size: NA; j_call: TRBJ2-1; d_call: TRBD2; cdr3_aa: CASSLAAGGGNEQFF; cdr3_nt: TGCGCCAGCAGCTTGGCAGCGGGAGGGGGTAATGAGCAGTTCTTC
v_call: TRBV19; clone_size: few; j_call: TRBJ1-1; d_call: NA; cdr3_aa: CASSMLGAFNTEAFF; cdr3_nt: TGTGCCAGTAGTATGTTGGGGGCTTTTAACACTGAAGCTTTCTTT
v_call: TRBV5-1; clone_size: NA; j_call: TRBJ2-2; d_call: TRBD1; cdr3_aa: CASSPKGQGANTGELFF; cdr3_nt: TGCGCCAGCAGCCCTAAGGGACAGGGAGCGAACACCGGGGAGCTGTTTTTT
v_call: TRBV11-3; clone_size: few; j_call: TRBJ2-1; d_call: TRBD1; cdr3_aa: CASSAQAGGPHNEQFF; cdr3_nt: TGTGCCAGCAGCGCCCAAGCAGGGGGCCCTCACAATGAGCAGTTCTTC
v_call: TRBV11-3; clone_size: large; j_call: TRBJ2-3; d_call: TRBD2; cdr3_aa: CASSLGTSGGDTQYF; cdr3_nt: TGTGCCAGCAGCTTGGGGACTAGCGGGGGAGATACGCAGTATTTT
v_call: TRBV6-8; clone_size: NA; j_call: TRBJ1-2; d_call: NA; cdr3_aa: CASSPGGYGYTF; cdr3_nt: TGTGCCAGCAGCCCCGGGGGATATGGCTACACCTTC
v_call: TRBV19; clone_size: NA; j_call: TRBJ1-2; d_call: TRBD1; cdr3_aa: CASRMGQGNYGYTF; cdr3_nt: TGTGCCAGTAGGATGGGACAGGGAAACTATGGCTACACCTTC
v_call: TRBV11-3; clone_size: medium-sized; j_call: TRBJ1-1; d_call: NA; cdr3_aa: CASSLSGGGNTEAFF; cdr3_nt: TGTGCCAGCAGCTTATCAGGCGGAGGGAACACTGAAGCTTTCTTT
v_call: TRBV6-8; clone_size: NA; j_call: TRBJ2-3; d_call: NA; cdr3_aa: CAAGGGSTDTQYF; cdr3_nt: TGTGCCGCAGGGGGGGGGTCCACAGATACGCAGTATTTT